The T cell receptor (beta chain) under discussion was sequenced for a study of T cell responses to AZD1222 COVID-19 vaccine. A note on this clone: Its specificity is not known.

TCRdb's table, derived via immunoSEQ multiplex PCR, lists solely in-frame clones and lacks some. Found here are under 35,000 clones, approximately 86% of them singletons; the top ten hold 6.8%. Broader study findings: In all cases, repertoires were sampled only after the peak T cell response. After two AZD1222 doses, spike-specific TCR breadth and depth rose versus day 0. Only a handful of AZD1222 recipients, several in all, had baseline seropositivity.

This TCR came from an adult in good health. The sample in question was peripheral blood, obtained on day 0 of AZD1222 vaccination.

The CDR3: CASGGEGDYGYTF. The CDR3 DNA sequence: TGTGCCAGCGGGGGGGAGGGCGACTATGGCTACACCTTC. J is TRBJ1-2 and V is TRBV3-1 (or the pseudogene TRBV3-2); D might be TRBD1 (5 bases). Germline V lookup: CDR1 LGHDT, CDR2 YNNKEL (reference sequence). The CDR3 sequence is 13 residues long. Trimming cost V 8 bases and J 3 bases, with 13 bases left between them.